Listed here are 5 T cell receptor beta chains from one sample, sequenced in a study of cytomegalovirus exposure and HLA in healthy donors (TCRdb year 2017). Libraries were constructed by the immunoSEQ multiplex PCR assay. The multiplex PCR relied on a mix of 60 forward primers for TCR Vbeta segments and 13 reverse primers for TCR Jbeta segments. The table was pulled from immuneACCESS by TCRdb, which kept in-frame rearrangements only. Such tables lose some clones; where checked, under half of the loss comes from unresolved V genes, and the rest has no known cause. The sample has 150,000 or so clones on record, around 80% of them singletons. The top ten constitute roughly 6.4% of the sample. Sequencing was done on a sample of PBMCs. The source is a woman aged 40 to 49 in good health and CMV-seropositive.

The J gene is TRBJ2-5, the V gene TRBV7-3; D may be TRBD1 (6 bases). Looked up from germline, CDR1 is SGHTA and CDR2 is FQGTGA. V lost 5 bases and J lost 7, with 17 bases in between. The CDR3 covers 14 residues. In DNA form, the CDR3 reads TGTGCCAGCAGCACAACCCACAGGGTGGGGACCCAGTACTTC. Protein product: CASSTTHRVGTQYF.

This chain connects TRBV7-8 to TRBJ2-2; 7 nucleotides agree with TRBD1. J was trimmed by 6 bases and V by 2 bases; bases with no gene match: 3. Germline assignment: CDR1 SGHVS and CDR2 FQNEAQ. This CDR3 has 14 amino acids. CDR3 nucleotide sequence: TGTGCCAGCAGCTTACCACAGGGGTCCGGGGAGCTGTTTTTT. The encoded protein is CASSLPQGSGELFF.

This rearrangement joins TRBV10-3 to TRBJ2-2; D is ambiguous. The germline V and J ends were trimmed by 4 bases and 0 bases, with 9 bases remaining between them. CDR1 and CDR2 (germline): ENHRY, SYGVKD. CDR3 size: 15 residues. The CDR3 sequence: CAISGIPANTGELFF. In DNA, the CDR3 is TGTGCCATCAGTGGAATTCCGGCGAACACCGGGGAGCTGTTTTTT.

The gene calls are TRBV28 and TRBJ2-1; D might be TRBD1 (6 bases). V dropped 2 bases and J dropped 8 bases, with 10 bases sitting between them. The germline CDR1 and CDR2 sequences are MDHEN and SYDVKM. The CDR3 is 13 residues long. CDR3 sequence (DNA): TGTGCCAGCAGTTTACAGGGGAAGGATGAGCAGTTCTTC. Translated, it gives CASSLQGKDEQFF.

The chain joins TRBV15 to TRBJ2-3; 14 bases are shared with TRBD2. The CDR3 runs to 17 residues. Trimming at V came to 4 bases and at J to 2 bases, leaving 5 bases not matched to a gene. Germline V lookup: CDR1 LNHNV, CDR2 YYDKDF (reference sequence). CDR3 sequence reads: CATSTPGLAGVTDTQYF. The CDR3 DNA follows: TGTGCCACCAGCACACCGGGACTAGCGGGGGTCACAGATACGCAGTATTTT.